This paragraph covers one T cell receptor beta chain sequence. The primer mix had 60 Vbeta and 13 Jbeta primers. Sequencing used immunoSEQ multiplex PCR; TCRdb keeps in-frame clones, though not all of them. The repertoire holds about 130,000 clones, about 79% seen once, with 1.9% in the top ten. The data were obtained in a study of cytomegalovirus exposure and HLA in healthy donors. The CDR3 extends over 14 amino acids. Germline loops: CDR1 SNHLY, CDR2 FYNNEI. V was shortened by 6 bases and J by 1 base, with 12 bases between the two germline ends. This clonotype originated in a man between 50 and 59 years old in good health and CMV-seronegative. The specimen was PBMCs. This chain uses TRBV2 with TRBJ2-5; a possible D gene is TRBD2 (6 bases). The CDR3 DNA sequence: TGTGCCAGCAGGACTAGTATTGTCCAAGAGACCCAGTACTTC. As protein: CASRTSIVQETQYF.